Shown below are 28 T cell receptor beta chains from a single sample sequenced in a study of cytomegalovirus exposure and HLA in healthy donors. In the PCR, 60 Vbeta and 13 Jbeta primers were used. The method was immunoSEQ multiplex PCR; TCRdb's version includes in-frame clones alone and lacks a portion of them. The sample contains more than 150,000 clones, about 79% of which appear only once. Sequencing input: PBMCs. The receptors were gathered from a man between 18 and 29 years old in good health and CMV-seronegative.

V usage is TRBV7-8 and J usage is TRBJ1-6, with D possibly TRBD1 on 6 matching bases. Germline V gives CDR1 SGHVS, CDR2 FQNEAQ. Trimming stripped 5 bases from V and 9 bases from J, with 17 bases between. The CDR3 is made up of 15 amino acids. The CDR3 loop is CASSKSGGAISPLHF. The CDR3 region has the DNA TGTGCCAGCAGCAAAAGTGGGGGGGCGATTTCACCCCTCCACTTT.

The V gene is TRBV7-3, the J gene TRBJ2-3, with D possibly TRBD2 on 6 matching bases. The germline V gene has CDR1 SGHTA and CDR2 FQGTGA. The CDR3 covers 15 residues. Trimming took off 2 bases at V and 5 bases at J, with 14 bases between the two ends. The CDR3 coding sequence is TGTGCCAGCAGCTTAGGCGGGAATGAGGGAGATACGCAGTATTTT. Encoded protein: CASSLGGNEGDTQYF.

The V call is TRBV11-3, the J call TRBJ2-5, with TRBD2 matching over 13 bases. After removal of 3 bases from V and 3 bases from J, the junction contained 4 bases not matched to a gene. CDR1 is SGHNT, CDR2 YENEEA, per germline. The CDR3 has 16 residues. CDR3 sequence reads: CASSLGTSGAEETQYF. In DNA form, the CDR3 reads TGTGCCAGCAGCTTGGGGACTAGCGGGGCCGAAGAGACCCAGTACTTC. The full variable domain, with the rest looked up from reference TRBV11-3 and TRBJ2-5, is EAGVVQSPRYKIIEKKQPVAFWCNPISGHNTLYWYLQNLGQGPELLIRYENEEAVDDSQLPKDRFSAERLKGVDSTLKIQPAELGDSAVYLCASSLGTSGAEETQYFGPGTRLLVL.

This clone was detected a few times. The gene calls are TRBV5-1 and TRBJ2-5, with D possibly TRBD1 on 6 matching bases. Gene TRBJ2-7 matches the end of the DNA better, so the J call may be wrong. Germline V lookup: CDR1 SGHRS, CDR2 YFSETQ. The CDR3 is made up of 15 amino acids. The CDR3 here is CASSRYGTGFYEQYF. CDR3 coding DNA: TGCGCCAGCAGCCGCTACGGTACAGGGTTCTACGAGCAGTACTTC.

This clone was detected only a few times. The chain links TRBV21-1 to TRBJ2-5; TRBD2, the table's D call, lacks a check against the DNA. TRBV21-1 is given as a pseudogene. The CDR3 has 18 amino acids. CDR3 loop: CASSKSGGKGCQGETQYF. CDR3 nucleotides: TGTGCCAGCAGCAAATCGGGAGGGAAGGGGTGTCAAGGGGAGACCCAGTACTTC.

This clone was counted between two and nine times. J is TRBJ1-1 and V is TRBV11-2; D is ambiguous. V was trimmed by 1 base and J by 5 bases, leaving 11 bases between them. Germline lookup yields CDR1 SGHAT and CDR2 FQNNGV. This CDR3 has 14 amino acids. The chain's CDR3 is CASSLAPGVTEAFF. CDR3 sequence (DNA): TGTGCCAGCAGCTTAGCCCCCGGGGTGACTGAAGCTTTCTTT.

J is TRBJ2-3 and V is TRBV30, with unresolved D. CDR1 and CDR2 from the germline V gene are GTSNPN and SVGIG (reference sequence). Trimming shortened V by 4 bases and J by 2 bases, and 13 bases separated the two germline ends. The CDR3 contains 14 residues. DNA for the CDR3: TGTGCCTGGACTATCGACTTCATCACAGATACGCAGTATTTT. Amino acids: CAWTIDFITDTQYF.

J is TRBJ2-7 and V is TRBV6-5, with 7 bases that match TRBD1. The CDR3 contains 15 residues. The J segment lost 2 bases and the V segment lost 4 bases, leaving 8 bases of the junction unmatched. Per germline, CDR1 MNHEY and CDR2 SVGAGI. The CDR3 here is CASSSRQGDTYEQYF. CDR3 DNA sequence: TGTGCCAGCAGTTCTCGTCAGGGGGACACCTACGAGCAGTACTTC.

Regarding this clone: Other DNA sequences in this sample translate to the same CDR3. Here the CDR3 reads CASSLGGSSYNEQFF. The CDR3 DNA reads as TGTGCCAGCTCTCTAGGCGGAAGCTCCTACAATGAGCAGTTCTTC. V and J are TRBV18 and TRBJ2-1; D gene ambiguous. Trimming left V 6 bases short and J 0 bases short, with 12 bases between. The germline V gene encodes CDR1 KGHSH and CDR2 LQKENI. The CDR3 loop spans 15 amino acids.

This clone was observed a single time. The rearrangement uses TRBV2 and TRBJ1-6; 8 nucleotides line up with TRBD1. The CDR3 is 14 amino acids. The J segment lost 10 bases and the V segment lost 2 bases, leaving 4 bases of the junction unmatched. Germline CDR1 reads SNHLY; CDR2 reads FYNNEI. The CDR3 region has the DNA TGTGCCAGCAGTGAACGGACAGGGAACTCACCCCTCCACTTT. Translation gives CASSERTGNSPLHF.

Comment on this clone: One end of the junction varies from germline; a read error may be responsible. The gene calls are TRBV29-1 and TRBJ2-3; 7 positions agree with TRBD1. Germline V gene sequence: CDR1 SQVTM, CDR2 ANQGSEA. The CDR3 runs to 11 residues. The chain's CDR3 is CTTGDEDTQYF. For the CDR3, the DNA is TGTACAACAGGGGATGAAGATACGCAGTATTTT.

J is TRBJ2-7 and V is TRBV28, with 9 bases fitting TRBD2. CDR1 is MDHEN and CDR2 is SYDVKM in the germline V gene. Trimming took 3 bases from V and 3 from J; bases not matched to a gene: 9. The CDR3 has 16 amino acids. CDR3 in DNA: TGTGCCAGCAGTTTTCCGAGCGGGAGGTCTGTCTACGAGCAGTACTTC. Its protein is CASSFPSGRSVYEQYF.

The chain uses TRBV5-1 and TRBJ2-1, with 10 nucleotides matching TRBD2. The CDR3 spans 17 residues. V lost 4 bases and J lost 9; bases outside the gene matches: 16. CDR1 SGHRS and CDR2 YFSETQ come from the germline V gene. CDR3 sequence: CASSPTLITSGIGEQFF. The CDR3 DNA sequence: TGCGCCAGCAGCCCCACCCTCATTACTAGCGGGATCGGTGAGCAGTTCTTC.

The rearrangement links TRBV27 to TRBJ2-5, with D uncertain. The DNA end favors TRBJ2-7, so the J call may be wrong. Germline CDR1 is MNHEY and CDR2 is SMNVEV (reference sequence). CDR3 length equals 13 residues. The CDR3 reads CASSWARTAEQYF. The CDR3 DNA is TGTGCCAGCAGTTGGGCCCGAACCGCCGAGCAGTACTTC.

The CDR3 DNA reads TGTGCCAGCGAGGGACTAGCGGGCGAGCAGTACTTC. Translated: CASEGLAGEQYF. The V call is TRBV25-1, the J call TRBJ2-7; 12 bases are a match to TRBD2. The V and J ends lost 8 bases and 6 bases, in that order; junction bases with no gene match: 2. The length of the CDR3 is 12 residues. Looked up from germline, CDR1 is MGHDK and CDR2 is SYGVNS.

V is TRBV7-8 and J is TRBJ2-7; maybe TRBD1 (6 bases). Trimming took 5 bases from V and 2 from J, leaving 10 bases between them. Per germline, CDR1 SGHVS and CDR2 FQNEAQ. This CDR3 has 13 residues. The CDR3 DNA sequence: TGTGCCAGCAGCCATGGGACAACCTACGAGCAGTACTTC. It specifies CASSHGTTYEQYF.

The V call is TRBV5-1, the J call TRBJ2-3; tentative D call: TRBD2 (6 bases). Germline CDR1 reads SGHRS; CDR2 reads YFSETQ. Trimming removed 4 bases from V and 0 bases from J, with 12 bases in between. The length of the CDR3 is 15 residues. The CDR3 bases are TGCGCCAGCAGCCCAGGACTACTCAGCACAGATACGCAGTATTTT. Translation gives CASSPGLLSTDTQYF.

The chain links TRBV7-9 to TRBJ1-5; D is undetermined. The CDR3 totals 13 residues. V was trimmed by 1 base and J by 4 bases, leaving 5 bases between them. Germline values: CDR1 SEHNR, CDR2 FQNEAQ (reference sequence). CDR3 sequence (DNA): TGTGCCAGCAGCTTAGATCTAAATCAGCCCCAGCATTTT. Amino acid sequence: CASSLDLNQPQHF. The variable domain in full, with the rest retrieved from reference TRBV7-9 and TRBJ1-5, is DTGVSQNPRHKITKRGQNVTFRCDPISEHNRLYWYRQTLGQGPEFLTYFQNEAQLEKSRLLSDRFSAERPKGSFSTLEIQRTEQGDSAMYLCASSLDLNQPQHFGDGTRLSIL.

The rearrangement uses TRBV6-6 and TRBJ1-1; 9 positions agree with TRBD1. The CDR3 totals 16 residues. CDR1 MNHNY and CDR2 SVGAGI come from the germline V gene (reference sequence). J was trimmed by 0 bases and V by 5 bases; bases with no gene match: 7. The CDR3 is CASSPGTGIMNTEAFF. For the CDR3, the DNA is TGTGCCAGCAGTCCCGGGACAGGGATTATGAACACTGAAGCTTTCTTT.

This clone was detected only a few times. The chain combines TRBV7-9 with TRBJ2-4; 9 bases map to TRBD2. Germline values: CDR1 SEHNR, CDR2 FQNEAQ (reference sequence). Unmatched junction bases numbered 8, after V lost 5 bases and J lost 9 bases. The CDR3 totals 14 residues. Here the CDR3 reads CASSQDTREGIQYF. Written as DNA, the CDR3 is TGTGCCAGCAGCCAGGACACGCGGGAGGGCATTCAGTACTTC.

The chain recombines TRBV27 with TRBJ2-1, with D tentatively TRBD2 (7 bases). CDR1 is MNHEY, CDR2 SMNVEV, per germline (reference sequence). Deletions cut 6 bases from V and 2 bases from J, with 17 bases between. The CDR3 is made up of 16 amino acids. CDR3 nucleotide sequence: TGTGCCAGCAGCCCCTGGGGGGGGGCCCCCTACAATGAGCAGTTCTTC. Its translation is CASSPWGGAPYNEQFF.

The gene calls are TRBV7-9 and TRBJ2-3, with D maybe TRBD1 (5 bases). With 3 bases removed from V and 2 bases from J, the gap between germline ends came to 9 bases. Germline V gene data show CDR1 as SEHNR and CDR2 as FQNEAQ (reference sequence). This CDR3 region has 14 residues. Here the CDR3 DNA reads TGTGCCAGCAGCTTTAGGACAAACACAGATACGCAGTATTTT. Protein: CASSFRTNTDTQYF.

V is TRBV5-3 and J is TRBJ1-6; 8 bases line up with TRBD1. TRBV5-3 is treated as an ORF (open reading frame) with a function not yet certain. Trimming removed 4 bases from V and 10 bases from J; junction bases left unmatched: 10. The CDR3 contains 15 residues. The CDR3: CARSPRTGTSSPLHF. The DNA of the CDR3 is TGTGCCAGAAGCCCTAGGACAGGGACGAGCTCACCCCTCCACTTT.

Remarks on this clone: Different DNA sequences within this sample yield the same CDR3. V is TRBV28 and J is TRBJ1-1; no clear D gene. V lost 6 bases to trimming and J lost 0 bases, with 8 bases between them. The CDR3 loop spans 13 amino acids. CDR1 and CDR2 (germline): MDHEN, SYDVKM. The CDR3 coding sequence is TGTGCCAGCAGCCAGATCATGAACACTGAAGCTTTCTTT. The encoded protein is CASSQIMNTEAFF. Complete variable domain (other parts from reference TRBV28 and TRBJ1-1): DVKVTQSSRYLVKRTGEKVFLECVQDMDHENMFWYRQDPGLGLRLIYFSYDVKMKEKGDIPEGYSVSREKKERFSLILESASTNQTSMYLCASSQIMNTEAFFGQGTRLTVV.

The chain employs TRBV10-3 and TRBJ1-3, with D maybe TRBD1 (6 bases). The CDR3 spans 14 residues. V dropped 2 bases and J dropped 2 bases, with 7 bases sitting between them. The germline CDR1 and CDR2 sequences are ENHRY and SYGVKD. For the CDR3, the DNA is TGTGCCATCAGTGAGACAGGGACTGGAAACACCATATATTTT. The encoded protein is CAISETGTGNTIYF.

The chain carries TRBV6-6 and TRBJ2-2; 7 nucleotides line up with TRBD2. V shed 10 bases and J 2 bases; nucleotides not matched to a gene: 7. CDR1 is MNHNY and CDR2 is SVGAGI in the germline V gene (reference sequence). The CDR3 covers 14 residues. The CDR3: CATLQRENTGELFF. The CDR3 DNA sequence: TGTGCCACCCTCCAGCGGGAAAACACCGGGGAGCTGTTTTTT.

This clone was picked up a small number of times. J is TRBJ2-3 and V is TRBV7-3, with TRBD2 identical over 7 bases. The ends lost 1 base at V and 3 bases at J; junction bases unmatched: 4. This CDR3 has 15 residues. Germline CDR1 and CDR2: SGHTA and FQGTGA. The CDR3 DNA reads TGTGCCAGCAGCTTAAGTTTCGGGAGGACAGATACGCAGTATTTT. Translating it yields CASSLSFGRTDTQYF.

Turning to this clone: Compared with germline, one end of the junction differs, possibly owing to a read error. The genes are TRBV7-9 and TRBJ2-6, with 7 bases aligning to TRBD1. The CDR3 contains 19 residues. Germline V gene sequence: CDR1 SEHNR, CDR2 FQNEAQ (reference sequence). CDR3 residues: CSSSQTGLAGSSGANVLTF. The CDR3 DNA reads TGTTCCAGCAGCCAGACAGGGCTAGCTGGTAGCTCTGGGGCCAACGTCCTGACTTTC.